A single T cell receptor beta chain is shown here with its context. The antigen remains unidentified. Germline CDR1 SNHLY, CDR2 FYNNEI. The CDR3 sequence is 12 residues long. Trimming left V 9 bases short and J 3 bases short, with 9 bases between. Each CDR3 protein is one row after TCRdb ran MiXCR on the PCR reads. The table shows approximately 7,800 distinct CDR3 sequences, with 35% occurring only once. This specimen belongs to a study of molecular identifiers for immune sequencing clone quantification. Study conclusions and caveats: Spiked-in Jurkat TCR RNA corresponding to one cell was reported as detectable against 990,000 or so naive cells. Over 97% of CMV-specific effector molecules, but under 1% of naive ones, were in clones above 20 copies.

The V and J genes are TRBV2 and TRBJ2-4; D gene uncertain. Specimen: naive CD8+ T cells from blood, with Jurkat cell RNA spiked in. Noted subset: FACS-sorted CD8+CD4-CCR7+CD45RA+ naive T cells. The sequence was collected from a human donor in good health. Some libraries in this study had Jurkat cell RNA spiked in. DNA for the CDR3: TGTGCCAGTACGTCCGGCAAAAACATTCAGTACTTC. Residues: CASTSGKNIQYF. Variable domain in full (rest from reference TRBV2 and TRBJ2-4): EPEVTQTPSHQVTQMGQEVILRCVPISNHLYFYWYRQILGQKVEFLVSFYNNEISEKSEIFDDQFSVERPDGSNFTLKIRSTKLEDSAMYFCASTSGKNIQYFGAGTRLSVL.